The sequence of this T cell receptor beta chain was determined in a study of lymphopenia after photon versus proton radiotherapy. General study results and limits: Survival link was tested only in deceased patients; proton benefit remains a possibility.

Turning to this clone: Its antigen is still unknown.

The method was immunoSEQ multiplex PCR; TCRdb's version includes in-frame clones alone and lacks a portion of them. There are some 20,000 clones in the sample; about nine tenths occur only once, and 6% to 7% lies in the top ten. The CDR3 is 11 amino acids. CDR1 is SGHNT, CDR2 YYREEE, per germline (reference sequence). Trimming cost V 0 bases and J 6 bases, with 0 bases left between them. The gene calls are TRBV5-4 and TRBJ2-2; D is undetermined. This TCR derives from a man aged 55-75 years with pancreatic cancer. Here the sequenced sample was peripheral blood, taken from a patient treated with photon-based radiotherapy. The CDR3 bases are TGTGCCAGCAGCTTGGCCGGGGAGCTGTTTTTT. Protein: CASSLAGELFF.